These 19 T cell receptor beta chains came from one sample sequenced in a study of blood T cell repertoires in COVID-19. Clones were sequenced by immunoSEQ multiplex PCR, and TCRdb holds only the in-frame ones, with some missing. The repertoire holds 75,000 to 95,000 clones, approximately 85% seen once, with about 30% in the top ten. Input material: peripheral blood. The receptors stem from a human donor in a cohort sampled during active COVID-19.

The CDR3 DNA is TGTGCCAGCAGCAAAGCTGCGGGGGCGGGCACCGGGGAGCTGTTTTTT. It translates to CASSKAAGAGTGELFF. The chain links TRBV21-1 to TRBJ2-2; the table's D call of TRBD2 was not tested on the DNA. TRBV21-1 is a pseudogene. The CDR3 totals 16 residues.

CDR3: CASSDSGGDTGELFF. The DNA for the CDR3 is TGTGCCAGCAGTGACTCGGGGGGAGACACCGGGGAGCTGTTTTTT. The chain joins TRBV6-4 to TRBJ2-2; D possibly corresponds to TRBD2 (6 bases). Germline assignment: CDR1 MRHNA and CDR2 SNTAGT. This CDR3 is built from 15 residues. Trimming removed 0 bases at V and 3 bases at J, with 8 bases between.

The chain couples TRBV2 to TRBJ1-3; no firm D call. Germline V gene data show CDR1 as SNHLY and CDR2 as FYNNEI. The ends were cut back, 8 bases at V and 0 bases at J, with 17 bases in the middle. The CDR3 contains 16 residues. In DNA form, the CDR3 reads TGTGCCAGCGTCACACCGGGAGCTCCCTCTGGAAACACCATATATTTT. This encodes CASVTPGAPSGNTIYF.

The rearrangement links TRBV2 to TRBJ2-3; 13 bases fit TRBD2. The trim removed 4 bases at V and 3 bases at J, leaving 4 bases unmatched. This CDR3 is 16 amino acids long. Looked up from germline, CDR1 is SNHLY and CDR2 is FYNNEI. For the CDR3, the DNA is TGTGCCAGCAGTGCAGCACTAGCGGGGGGGACAGATACGCAGTATTTT. Protein: CASSAALAGGTDTQYF.

The rearrangement uses TRBV5-5 and TRBJ1-1; D remains unclear. The V gene's germline CDR1 is SGHKS and CDR2 YYEKEE (reference sequence). The germline V and J ends were trimmed by 4 bases and 0 bases, with 13 bases remaining between them. The CDR3 extends over 15 amino acids. DNA of the CDR3: TGTGCCAGCAGCACCTCCGAGACACTGAACACTGAAGCTTTCTTT. Amino acid sequence: CASSTSETLNTEAFF.

The chain combines TRBV13 with TRBJ2-2; D is perhaps TRBD1 (6 bases). The CDR3 runs 16 residues. Between the trimmed V and J ends, which lost 0 bases and 3 bases, there was a span of 11 bases. In germline, CDR1 is PRHDT, CDR2 FYEKMQ (reference sequence). The CDR3 reads CASSLGGAPDTGELFF. CDR3 coding DNA: TGTGCCAGCAGCTTAGGGGGGGCCCCAGACACCGGGGAGCTGTTTTTT.

V usage is TRBV13 and J usage is TRBJ2-7; 7 bases are shared with TRBD2. The CDR3 covers 14 residues. The V gene end was trimmed by 3 bases and the J gene end by 3 bases; junction bases not matched to a gene: 5. CDR1 is PRHDT and CDR2 is FYEKMQ in the germline V gene (reference sequence). In DNA form, the CDR3 reads TGTGCCAGCAGCTTTTGGGGAGGGAGCTACGAGCAGTACTTC. Translated: CASSFWGGSYEQYF.

As DNA, the CDR3 is TGTGCTAGTCAACCTACAGGGGAGGAACTCACCGGGGAGCTGTTTTTT. Its translation is CASQPTGEELTGELFF. The rearrangement joins TRBV12-5 to TRBJ2-2; weak D call: TRBD1 (7 bases). V shed 8 bases and J shed 4 bases, with 20 bases lying between them. CDR1 and CDR2 (germline): LGHNT, FRNRAP. The CDR3 has 16 residues.

In nucleotides, the CDR3 is TGTGCCAGCAGTGAAGGAGGGCATACTGAAGCTTTCTTT. It specifies CASSEGGHTEAFF. The rearrangement joins TRBV6-1 to TRBJ1-1; D is ambiguous. Germline loops: CDR1 MNHNS, CDR2 SASEGT. This CDR3 has 13 amino acids. V lost 1 base to trimming and J lost 5 bases, with 8 bases between them.

The genes are TRBV6-1 and TRBJ2-1, with D possibly being TRBD2 (5 bases). The CDR3 sequence is 19 residues long. Germline CDR1 and CDR2: MNHNS and SASEGT. Trimming stripped 1 base from V and 0 bases from J, with 19 bases between. In nucleotides, the CDR3 is TGTGCCAGCAGTGAAGGAGTAAGTCGGAGGTTGGTCTCCTACAATGAGCAGTTCTTC. As protein: CASSEGVSRRLVSYNEQFF.

There are a few counts of this clone. The chain uses TRBV18 and TRBJ1-5; 9 bases are a match to TRBD1. From germline, CDR1 is KGHSH and CDR2 LQKENI. This CDR3 region has 16 residues. The ends lost 8 bases at V and 0 bases at J; junction bases unmatched: 8. The CDR3 nucleotides are TGTGCCAGCCCCCCCACAGGGGGCAATAGCAATCAGCCCCAGCATTTT. It encodes CASPPTGGNSNQPQHF.

The chain joins TRBV24-1 to TRBJ2-1; D uncertain. The CDR3 covers 13 residues. The V gene lost 1 base and the J gene lost 7 bases, with 7 bases spanning the gap. Germline V gene data show CDR1 as KGHDR and CDR2 as SFDVKD. CDR3 residues: CATSDFSQNEQFF. In DNA form, the CDR3 reads TGTGCCACCAGTGATTTTTCACAGAATGAGCAGTTCTTC.

V is TRBV5-1 and J is TRBJ1-2; 7 nucleotides agree with TRBD1. CDR3 size: 17 residues. Germline V gene lookup returns CDR1 SGHRS and CDR2 YFSETQ. V gave up 0 bases and J gave up 1 base; unmatched junction bases: 9. The CDR3: CASSLGLGQEFNYGYTF. The CDR3 nucleotides are TGCGCCAGCAGCTTGGGGCTTGGACAGGAATTTAACTATGGCTACACCTTC.

This clone was seen a single time. The rearrangement joins TRBV11-2 to TRBJ2-3; 8 nucleotides line up with TRBD2. Per the germline V gene, CDR1 is SGHAT and CDR2 is FQNNGV. The CDR3 extends over 16 amino acids. The junction had 8 bases not matched to a gene; V was cut back by 3 bases and J by 3 bases. CDR3 protein: CASSFRGSGETDTQYF. The DNA of the CDR3 is TGTGCCAGCAGCTTTAGAGGTAGCGGGGAGACAGATACGCAGTATTTT.

This chain uses TRBV5-1 with TRBJ2-2, with D possibly TRBD1 on 5 matching bases. V was pared by 4 bases and J by 7 bases, with 14 bases between. The germline V gene encodes CDR1 SGHRS and CDR2 YFSETQ. This CDR3 is built from 14 residues. CDR3 sequence reads: CASSPRVGIGELFF. CDR3 nucleotide sequence: TGCGCCAGCAGCCCCAGGGTAGGCATCGGGGAGCTGTTTTTT.

This chain joins TRBV6-5 and TRBJ2-7; a possible D gene is TRBD1 (5 bases). This CDR3 comprises 15 residues. Germline V gene data show CDR1 as MNHEY and CDR2 as SVGAGI. V lost 2 bases and J 1 base, leaving 12 bases between the germline ends. CDR3 bases: TGTGCCAGCAGTTACCAACGTAGGGGTTCCTACGAGCAGTACTTC. This translates into CASSYQRRGSYEQYF.

This sequence joins TRBV5-6 and TRBJ2-7, with 8 bases that match TRBD1. Germline V gene lookup returns CDR1 SGHDT and CDR2 YYEEEE. The CDR3 length is 14 residues. Trimming cost V 4 bases and J 5 bases; bases outside gene matches: 8. The CDR3 loop reads CASSHWDRRNEQYF. In DNA, the CDR3 is TGTGCCAGCAGCCACTGGGACAGGCGTAACGAGCAGTACTTC.

In this sample, this clone turned up once. The V call is TRBV5-4, the J call TRBJ2-1, with 8 bases aligning to TRBD2. CDR1 is SGHNT, CDR2 YYREEE, per germline (reference sequence). V lost 0 bases to trimming and J lost 1 base; unmatched junction nucleotides: 0. The CDR3 runs to 15 residues. For the CDR3, the DNA is TGTGCCAGCAGCTTGGAGCGGGGGTCCTACAATGAGCAGTTCTTC. It translates to CASSLERGSYNEQFF.

The CDR3 bases are TGCGCCAGCAGCATCGGACTAGCCTATGAGCAGTTCTTC. Translation: CASSIGLAYEQFF. The chain uses TRBV5-1 and TRBJ2-1, with TRBD2 identical over 8 bases. Germline trimming cut 4 bases from V and 8 bases from J; bases unmatched to any gene: 5. Germline lookup yields CDR1 SGHRS and CDR2 YFSETQ. This CDR3 is built from 13 residues.